These T cell receptor beta chains were read from a single sample in a study of blood T cells in healthy people across ages. A single record per CDR3 protein comes from TCRdb applying MiXCR to the 5' RACE reads. The profile covers 1.5 million or so distinct CDR3 sequences, with approximately 43% appearing a single time and just over 4% taken by the ten largest. Sample: blood. The receptors stem from a woman younger than 30 in good health. Both conserved end residues are part of each CDR3. The D gene is left open where the match is weak. For some rows the clone size is stated as once, few or many, or as a class when expanded; others skip it.

TRBD1	many	TRBV9	TRBJ2-5	TGTGCCAGCAGCGCGACAGGGGGGAAAGACAATGAGCAGTACTTC	CASSATGGKDNEQYF
TRBD2	few	TRBV6-5	TRBJ2-1	TGTGCCAGCAGTTTCGGACTAGTACGCAATGAGCAGTTCTTC	CASSFGLVRNEQFF
TRBD2	many	TRBV7-2	TRBJ2-7	TGTGCCAGCAGCTTGGGACTAGCTGCCGAGCAGTACTTC	CASSLGLAAEQYF
TRBD2	few	TRBV10-3	TRBJ2-5	TGTGCCATCAGTGGGGCGGCCGGGACTAGCGTCCAAGAGACCCAGTACTTC	CAISGAAGTSVQETQYF
.	.	TRBV20-1	TRBJ1-1	TGCAGTGCTAGAGATCCCAGGGAGACTACTGAAGCTTTCTTT	CSARDPRETTEAFF
.	.	TRBV7-8	TRBJ2-2	TGTGCCAGCAGCTTATACCAGAACAGCCGGGGGTACACCGGGGAGCTGTTTTTT	CASSLYQNSRGYTGELFF
TRBD2	.	TRBV7-2	TRBJ2-1	TGTGCCAGCAGCTTAGGGACTAGCGGGAGTAGCTCCTACAGTGAGCAGTTCTTC	CASSLGTSGSSSYSEQFF
.	few	TRBV9	TRBJ1-1	TGTGCCAGCAGCACGACAACCTTGAACACTGAAGCTTTCTTT	CASSTTTLNTEAFF
.	.	TRBV27	TRBJ1-2	TGTGCCAGCAGGGCCCACAATCCACCTAACTATGGCTACACCTTC	CASRAHNPPNYGYTF
.	.	TRBV7-9	TRBJ2-7	TGTGCCAGCAGCTTTCCCCTCCGGCAGGGTGACTACGAGCAGTACTTC	CASSFPLRQGDYEQYF
TRBD1	.	TRBV27	TRBJ1-2	TGTGCCAGCAGTTTAATCCCTTTGGACAGGAGTTGGGGCTACACCTTC	CASSLIPLDRSWGYTF
.	.	TRBV2	TRBJ2-1	TGTGCCAGCAGTGGGGACGGGGGTGGGGGTGAGCAGTTCTTC	CASSGDGGGGEQFF
.	.	TRBV4-1	TRBJ1-3	TGCGCCAGCAGCCAGGCCCCAGATTCCTCTGGAAACACCATATATTTT	CASSQAPDSSGNTIYF
.	.	TRBV27	TRBJ2-7	TGTGCCAGCAGTTTAGGTTGGGGGGGCGCGTACGAGCAGTACTTC	CASSLGWGGAYEQYF
.	few	TRBV5-1	TRBJ2-3	TGCGCCAGCAGCTTCGGGGTAGATACGCAGTATTTT	CASSFGVDTQYF
TRBD2	.	TRBV9	TRBJ2-7	TGTGCCATGCCCGGCGGGGGTCTCTCCTACGAGCAGTACTTC	CAMPGGGLSYEQYF
.	.	TRBV5-1	TRBJ2-3	TGCGCCAGCAGCTTAGGGACCTCCATAGATACGCAGTATTTT	CASSLGTSIDTQYF
TRBD1	.	TRBV7-2	TRBJ1-1	TGTGCCAGCAGCCCTTCGGATAGGGGGCGGGTCGGGGCTGAAGCTTTCTTT	CASSPSDRGRVGAEAFF
TRBD1	.	TRBV2	TRBJ2-1	TGTGCCAGCAGCGGGACAGGAGAGAAACAGCCCTACAATGAGCAGTTCTTC	CASSGTGEKQPYNEQFF
TRBD1	.	TRBV7-9	TRBJ2-7	TGTGCCAGCAGATCGGGACAGGGGAGGACCTACGAGCAGTACTTC	CASRSGQGRTYEQYF
.	.	TRBV19	TRBJ2-7	TGTGCCAGTAGTATAGTGGACAGTCCCGAGCAGTACTTC	CASSIVDSPEQYF
.	.	TRBV7-9	TRBJ1-4	TGTGCCAGCAGCTCGGTCGGCTATGAAAAACTGTTTTTT	CASSSVGYEKLFF